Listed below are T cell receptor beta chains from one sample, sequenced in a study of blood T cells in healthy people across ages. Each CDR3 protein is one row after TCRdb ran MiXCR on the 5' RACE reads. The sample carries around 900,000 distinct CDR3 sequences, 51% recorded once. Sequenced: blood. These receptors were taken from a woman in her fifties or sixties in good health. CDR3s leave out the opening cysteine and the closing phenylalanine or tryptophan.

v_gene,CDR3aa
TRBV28,ASTGTSGRVNEQF
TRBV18,ASSPTGTATYGYT
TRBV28,ASSLGTAFDEQY
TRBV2,ASSKEGADTQY
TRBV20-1,SATPGTSGSTDTQY
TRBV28,ASEGSTEAF
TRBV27,ASRFLGGGDTQY
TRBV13,ASSLNAGRTQETQY
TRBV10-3,AISEGQNYEQY
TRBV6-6,ASSPGPGLAKNIQY
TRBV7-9,ASSLLASLNHEQY
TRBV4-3,ASSRLGVGAGDAYEQY
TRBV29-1,SATRAGREQY
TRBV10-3,AIRESTAYNEQF
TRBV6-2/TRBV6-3,ASSYSARLPYEQY
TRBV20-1,SASRQGVYGYT
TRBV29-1,SVGDVGANVLT
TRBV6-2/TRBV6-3,ASSYSIVGRELGTDTQY
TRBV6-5,ASRVFTGGTEAF
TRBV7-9,ASNDSAQRSGYT
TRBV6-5,ASRTTGTSNIQY
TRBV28,ASRGVGTGRYEQY
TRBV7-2,ASSLQSGKETQY
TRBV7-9,ASSPPEPEETQY
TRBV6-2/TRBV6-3,ASTSNPYEQY
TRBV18,ASSPIGGTDTQY
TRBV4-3,ASSQEGTGGDQPQH
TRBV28,ASSVPASGSHEQY
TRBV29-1,SVETGTDTQY
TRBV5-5,ASSGRGLAGADTQY
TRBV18,ASSPEYASGKLF
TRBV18,ASSPDIFDTQY
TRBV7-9,ASSVNPDEKLF
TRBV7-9,ASSLAAGADYGYT
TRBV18,ASSPGTGNQPQH
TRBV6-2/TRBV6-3,ASRGTRDSETQY
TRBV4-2,ASSQEGFTGAISGANVLT